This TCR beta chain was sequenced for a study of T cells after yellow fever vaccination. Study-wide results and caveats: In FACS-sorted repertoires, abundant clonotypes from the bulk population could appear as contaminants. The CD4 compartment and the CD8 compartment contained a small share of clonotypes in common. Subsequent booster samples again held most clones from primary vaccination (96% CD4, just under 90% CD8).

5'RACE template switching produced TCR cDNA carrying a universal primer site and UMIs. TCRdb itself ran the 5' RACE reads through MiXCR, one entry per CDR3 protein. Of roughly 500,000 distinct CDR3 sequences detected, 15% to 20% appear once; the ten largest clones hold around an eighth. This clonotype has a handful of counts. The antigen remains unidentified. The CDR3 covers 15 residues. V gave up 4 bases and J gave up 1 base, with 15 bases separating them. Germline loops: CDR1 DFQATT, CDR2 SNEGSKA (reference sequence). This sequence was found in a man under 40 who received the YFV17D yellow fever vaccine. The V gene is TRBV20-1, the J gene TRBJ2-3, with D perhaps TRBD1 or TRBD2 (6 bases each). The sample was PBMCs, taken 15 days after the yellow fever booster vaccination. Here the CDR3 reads CSAIRGRLGTDTQYF. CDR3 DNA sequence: TGCAGTGCTATCCGGGGGCGCTTAGGCACAGATACGCAGTATTTT.